The rows below give T cell receptor beta chains drawn from one sample of a study of blood T cell repertoires in COVID-19. Some clones are missing from TCRdb's copy, which holds only in-frame ones; the method was immunoSEQ multiplex PCR. The sample contains 37,000 or so clones, about three quarters of which appear only once. Source material: peripheral blood. The receptors come from a man in his 60s with active COVID-19. Each CDR3 is given with its conserved first and last residue. A D gene is named only where the DNA matches it firmly. Clone size appears in some rows only: once, few, many, or a class for an expanded clone.

d_call: TRBD2
j_call: TRBJ2-2
clone_size: .
v_call: TRBV27
cdr3_aa: CASSLRLAGAANTGELFF
cdr3_nt: TGTGCCAGCAGTCTGAGACTAGCGGGGGCCGCGAACACCGGGGAGCTGTTTTTT

d_call: .
j_call: TRBJ1-1
clone_size: .
v_call: TRBV10-3
cdr3_aa: CAISEAINTEAFF
cdr3_nt: TGTGCCATCTCAGAGGCTATTAACACTGAAGCTTTCTTT

d_call: TRBD1
j_call: TRBJ2-7
clone_size: .
v_call: TRBV18
cdr3_aa: CASSPMGQQSYEQYF
cdr3_nt: TGTGCCAGCTCACCAATGGGACAGCAATCCTACGAGCAGTACTTC

d_call: .
j_call: TRBJ1-2
clone_size: .
v_call: TRBV30
cdr3_aa: CAWSVNGVGYTF
cdr3_nt: TGTGCCTGGAGTGTAAACGGGGTCGGCTACACCTTC

d_call: TRBD1
j_call: TRBJ2-1
clone_size: .
v_call: TRBV6-2/TRBV6-3
cdr3_aa: CASSYLGQASYNEQFF
cdr3_nt: TGTGCCAGCAGTTACCTGGGACAGGCCTCCTACAATGAGCAGTTCTTC

d_call: TRBD1
j_call: TRBJ2-5
clone_size: .
v_call: TRBV6-5
cdr3_aa: CASSWGTGYRETQYF
cdr3_nt: TGTGCCAGCAGTTGGGGGACAGGGTATAGGGAGACCCAGTACTTC

d_call: .
j_call: TRBJ1-3
clone_size: .
v_call: TRBV7-2
cdr3_aa: CASSLEGGQGNTIYF
cdr3_nt: TGTGCCAGCAGCTTAGAGGGGGGGCAAGGAAACACCATATATTTT

d_call: .
j_call: TRBJ1-3
clone_size: .
v_call: TRBV4-3
cdr3_aa: CASSPLIEGRGNTIYF
cdr3_nt: TGCGCCAGCAGCCCCCTTATCGAAGGGAGAGGAAACACCATATATTTT

d_call: .
j_call: TRBJ2-5
clone_size: .
v_call: TRBV19
cdr3_aa: CASRQAGETQYF
cdr3_nt: TGTGCCAGTCGACAGGCAGGGGAGACCCAGTACTTC

d_call: TRBD1
j_call: TRBJ1-2
clone_size: few
v_call: TRBV7-9
cdr3_aa: CASSLGPGQDYGYTF
cdr3_nt: TGTGCCAGCAGCTTAGGCCCGGGACAGGACTATGGCTACACCTTC

d_call: TRBD1
j_call: TRBJ1-2
clone_size: .
v_call: TRBV19
cdr3_aa: CASTFRGDGEGNNYGYTF
cdr3_nt: TGTGCCAGTACCTTCAGGGGGGACGGCGAAGGTAATAACTATGGCTACACCTTC

d_call: TRBD2
j_call: TRBJ2-7
clone_size: .
v_call: TRBV7-6
cdr3_aa: CASSPGTSGGAYEQYF
cdr3_nt: TGTGCCAGCAGCCCCGGGACTAGCGGGGGCGCCTACGAGCAGTACTTC

d_call: .
j_call: TRBJ2-1
clone_size: .
v_call: TRBV7-3
cdr3_aa: CASSLTPGDGHDEQFF
cdr3_nt: TGTGCCAGCAGCTTAACTCCTGGAGATGGCCATGATGAGCAGTTCTTC

d_call: .
j_call: TRBJ1-6
clone_size: .
v_call: TRBV30
cdr3_aa: CAWSLGRRNSPLHF
cdr3_nt: TGTGCCTGGAGTCTAGGCAGAAGGAATTCACCCCTCCACTTT

d_call: TRBD2
j_call: TRBJ2-7
clone_size: .
v_call: TRBV30
cdr3_aa: CAWRSASGGRRNEQYF
cdr3_nt: TGTGCCTGGAGGTCTGCTTCGGGCGGGAGGAGGAACGAGCAGTACTTC

d_call: .
j_call: TRBJ1-2
clone_size: .
v_call: TRBV6-5
cdr3_aa: CASRATTGTRDGYTF
cdr3_nt: TGTGCCAGCAGGGCGACCACAGGGACCAGGGATGGCTACACCTTC

d_call: TRBD2
j_call: TRBJ2-3
clone_size: .
v_call: TRBV6-2/TRBV6-3
cdr3_aa: CASSSVPGLDTWTQYF
cdr3_nt: TGTGCCAGCAGTTCAGTACCGGGACTAGATACATGGACGCAGTATTTT

d_call: TRBD1
j_call: TRBJ1-5
clone_size: once
v_call: TRBV18
cdr3_aa: CASSPTGGVGNQPQHF
cdr3_nt: TGTGCCAGCTCACCAACAGGGGGGGTGGGCAATCAGCCCCAGCATTTT